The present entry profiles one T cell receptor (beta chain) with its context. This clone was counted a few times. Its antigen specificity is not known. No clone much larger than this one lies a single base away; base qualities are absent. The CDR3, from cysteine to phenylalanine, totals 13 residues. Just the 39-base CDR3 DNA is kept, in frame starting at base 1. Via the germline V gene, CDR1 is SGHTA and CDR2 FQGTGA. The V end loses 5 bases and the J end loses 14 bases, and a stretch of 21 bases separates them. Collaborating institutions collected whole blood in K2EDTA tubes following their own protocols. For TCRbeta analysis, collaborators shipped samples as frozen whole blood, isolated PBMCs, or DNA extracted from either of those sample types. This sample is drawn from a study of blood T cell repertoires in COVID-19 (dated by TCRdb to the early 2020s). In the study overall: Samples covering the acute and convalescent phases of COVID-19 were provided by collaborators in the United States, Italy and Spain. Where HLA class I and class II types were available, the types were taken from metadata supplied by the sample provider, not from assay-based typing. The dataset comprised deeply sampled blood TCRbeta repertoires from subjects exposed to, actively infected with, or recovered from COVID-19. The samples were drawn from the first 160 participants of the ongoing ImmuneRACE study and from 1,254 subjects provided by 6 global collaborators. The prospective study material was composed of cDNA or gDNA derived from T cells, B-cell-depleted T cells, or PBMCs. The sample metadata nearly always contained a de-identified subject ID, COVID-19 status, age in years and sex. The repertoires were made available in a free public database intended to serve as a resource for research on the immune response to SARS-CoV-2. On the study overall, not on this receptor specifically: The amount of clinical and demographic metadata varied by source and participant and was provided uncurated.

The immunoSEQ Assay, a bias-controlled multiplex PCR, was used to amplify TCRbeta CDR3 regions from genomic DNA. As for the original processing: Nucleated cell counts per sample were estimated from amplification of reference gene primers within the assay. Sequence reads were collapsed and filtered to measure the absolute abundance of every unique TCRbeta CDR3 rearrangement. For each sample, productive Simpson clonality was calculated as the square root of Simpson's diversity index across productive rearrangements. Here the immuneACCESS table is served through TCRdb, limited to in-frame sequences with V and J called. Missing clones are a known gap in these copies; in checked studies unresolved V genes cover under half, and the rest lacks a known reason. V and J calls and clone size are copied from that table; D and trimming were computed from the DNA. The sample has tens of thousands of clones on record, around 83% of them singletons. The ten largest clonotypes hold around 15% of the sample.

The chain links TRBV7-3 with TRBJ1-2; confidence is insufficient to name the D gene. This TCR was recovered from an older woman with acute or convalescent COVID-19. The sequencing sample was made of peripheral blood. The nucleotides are TGTGCCAGCAGCCCGGTTTCAGCGGATGTCAGGACCTTC. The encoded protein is CASSPVSADVRTF.